The 10 T cell receptor beta chains in this list originate from one sample, sequenced in a study of T cell responses to AZD1222 COVID-19 vaccine. This table comes from immunoSEQ multiplex PCR, and its TCRdb copy is limited to in-frame clones, with some not included. The sample lists about 260,000 clones, roughly 93% occurring once. The sample here was peripheral blood, taken on day 0 of AZD1222 vaccination. The source is an adult in good health.

The chain is built from TRBV5-1 and TRBJ2-2; D uncertain. With 0 bases removed from V and 1 base from J, the gap between germline ends came to 4 bases. Germline V gene lookup returns CDR1 SGHRS and CDR2 YFSETQ. The CDR3 is 14 amino acids. DNA of the CDR3: TGCGCCAGCAGCTTGGAGGGGAACACCGGGGAGCTGTTTTTT. Its translation is CASSLEGNTGELFF.

This sequence joins TRBV11-2 and TRBJ1-2; 7 bases align to TRBD1. V dropped 2 bases and J dropped 9; count of bases not matched to a gene: 9. The CDR3 runs to 14 residues. Germline-derived CDR1 and CDR2 are SGHAT and FQNNGV. CDR3 loop: CASSLTPRDSRYTF. CDR3 in DNA: TGTGCCAGCAGCTTAACTCCCCGGGACAGTCGCTACACCTTC.

The J gene is TRBJ2-7, the V gene TRBV5-4, with TRBD2 matching over 8 bases. CDR1 is SGHNT, CDR2 YYREEE, per germline (reference sequence). J lost 0 bases, V lost 0 bases, and 2 bases had no gene match. The CDR3 length is 15 residues. CDR3 nucleotides: TGTGCCAGCAGCTTGGGGGCGGGAGGCTCCTACGAGCAGTACTTC. Amino acid sequence: CASSLGAGGSYEQYF. Based on the CDR3 plus reference TRBV5-4 and TRBJ2-7, the full variable domain is ETGVTQSPTHLIKTRGQQVTLRCSSQSGHNTVSWYQQALGQGPQFIFQYYREEENGRGNFPPRFSGLQFPNYSSELNVNALELDDSALYLCASSLGAGGSYEQYFGPGTRLTVT.

The V and J genes are TRBV10-2 and TRBJ1-2; 7 bases are shared with TRBD1. The germline V gene encodes CDR1 WSHSY and CDR2 SAAADI. V trimming: 2 bases; J trimming: 4 bases; junction bases outside the gene matches: 10. There are 16 residues in the CDR3. This chain's CDR3 is CASSEVERGLGYGYTF. The CDR3 nucleotides are TGCGCCAGCAGTGAGGTGGAGAGGGGGCTGGGCTATGGCTACACCTTC.

This CDR3 is CASTLGGIGTGELFF. The CDR3 coding sequence is TGTGCCAGCACACTTGGGGGAATTGGGACCGGGGAGCTGTTTTTT. This chain uses TRBV28 with TRBJ2-2; D is perhaps TRBD1 or TRBD2 (5 bases each). V was cut by 7 bases and J by 5 bases, with 17 bases left in between. The CDR3 covers 15 residues. The germline gives CDR1 MDHEN, CDR2 SYDVKM.

The V gene is TRBV7-3, the J gene TRBJ2-5, with TRBD1 matching over 7 bases. Trimming took 5 bases from V and 3 from J; bases not matched to a gene: 3. The germline gives CDR1 SGHTA, CDR2 FQGTGA. This CDR3 spans 13 amino acids. The DNA for the CDR3 is TGTGCCAGCAGCCACGGGACAGAAGAGACCCAGTACTTC. This translates into CASSHGTEETQYF.

A single count supports this clone. The chain uses TRBV2 and TRBJ2-2, with D possibly TRBD2 on 7 matching bases. CDR3 length: 16 amino acids. V was pared by 5 bases and J by 3 bases, with 16 bases between. The V gene's germline CDR1 is SNHLY and CDR2 FYNNEI. CDR3 loop: CASSRSGGGYTGELFF. The CDR3 nucleotides read TGTGCCAGCAGTCGAAGTGGCGGGGGCTACACCGGGGAGCTGTTTTTT.

The chain couples TRBV7-2 to TRBJ1-1, with D perhaps TRBD1 (5 bases). Germline CDR1 and CDR2: SGHTA and FQGNSA. The CDR3 extends over 13 amino acids. The ends were cut back, 1 base at V and 7 bases at J, with 10 bases in the middle. CDR3 sequence reads: CASSLEKGLEAFF. The CDR3 bases are TGTGCCAGCAGCTTAGAAAAGGGACTTGAAGCTTTCTTT.

The V call is TRBV7-9, the J call TRBJ2-7; D is possibly TRBD2 (5 bases). This CDR3 region has 14 residues. Trimming removed 2 bases from V and 2 bases from J, with 10 bases in between. Germline values: CDR1 SEHNR, CDR2 FQNEAQ (reference sequence). CDR3 in amino acids: CASSLRSGAYEQYF. DNA of the CDR3: TGTGCCAGCAGCTTACGATCCGGGGCCTACGAGCAGTACTTC.

The chain joins TRBV10-3 to TRBJ2-7, with D possibly matching TRBD1 (6 bases). Germline V lookup: CDR1 ENHRY, CDR2 SYGVKD. Trimming stripped 8 bases from V and 3 bases from J, with 17 bases between. The CDR3 is 14 amino acids. As DNA, the CDR3 is TGTGCCATCGGAGACCGGGACACTTACTACGAGCAGTACTTC. Translating gives CAIGDRDTYYEQYF.